A single sample gave rise to the 11 T cell receptor beta chains below, sequenced in a study of CD8+CD57+ T cells in acquired aplastic anemia. TCR beta VDJ and CDR3 were profiled, and genomic DNA was the template. Each CDR3 protein is one row after TCRdb ran MiXCR on the reads. The table records 200,000 to 250,000 distinct CDR3 sequences, roughly 35% of them present only once. The material sequenced was sorted CD4+, CD8+, or CD8+CD57+ T cells (not recorded which) from PBMCs. These receptors originate from a human donor in good health, serving as a control.

The rearrangement joins TRBV29-1 to TRBJ2-1; D is undetermined. The CDR3 has 13 residues. The germline CDR1 and CDR2 sequences are SQVTM and ANQGSEA. Trimming removed 7 bases from V and 4 bases from J, with 14 bases in between. Here the CDR3 reads CSAQAPNYNEQFF. The DNA for the CDR3 is TGCAGCGCCCAAGCCCCAAATTACAATGAGCAGTTCTTC.

The sample holds a few counts of this clonotype. The rearrangement joins TRBV6-1 to TRBJ1-1; D is unclear. This CDR3 region has 12 residues. The germline gives CDR1 MNHNS, CDR2 SASEGT. The V and J ends lost 10 bases and 1 base respectively, with 10 bases between them. The CDR3 protein is CATQRQNTEAFF. The CDR3, as DNA: TGTGCCACCCAAAGGCAGAACACTGAAGCTTTCTTT.

This clonotype was observed a handful of times. This chain connects TRBV12-3 or TRBV12-4 to TRBJ2-6; D not certain. Deletions cut 8 bases from V and 0 bases from J, with 14 bases between. This CDR3 has 16 amino acids. CDR3 nucleotide sequence: TGTGCCAGCCGTGGGGTAACCCTCTCTGGGGCCAACGTCCTGACTTTC. The encoded protein is CASRGVTLSGANVLTF.

The genes are TRBV15 and TRBJ1-5, with D uncertain. V gave up 1 base and J gave up 9 bases, with 10 bases separating them. The CDR3 runs 13 residues. Germline CDR1 is LNHNV and CDR2 is YYDKDF (reference sequence). CDR3 region: CATSRGVEAPQHF. The CDR3 DNA sequence: TGTGCCACCAGCAGAGGTGTCGAGGCGCCCCAGCATTTT.

At least ten counts were recorded for this clonotype. The J gene is TRBJ2-7, the V gene TRBV7-2; D unresolved. CDR1 SGHTA and CDR2 FQGNSA come from the germline V gene. Trimming removed 2 bases from V and 2 bases from J, with 7 bases in between. The CDR3 has 13 amino acids. The CDR3 here is CASSLKPAYEQYF. In DNA, the CDR3 is TGTGCCAGCAGCTTAAAGCCCGCCTACGAGCAGTACTTC.

This clonotype was seen ten or more times. The V and J genes are TRBV10-1 and TRBJ2-1; a weak D match, TRBD1 (5 bases). CDR3 length: 15 residues. Germline V lookup: CDR1 WNHNN, CDR2 SYGVQD (reference sequence). Trimming removed 0 bases at V and 7 bases at J, with 13 bases between. In DNA, the CDR3 is TGCGCCAGCAGTGAGTCTCAGGGCGTTGGAAATGAGCAGTTCTTC. Translation: CASSESQGVGNEQFF.

This clonotype was observed a few times. V is TRBV6-1 and J is TRBJ2-7; 9 bases are shared with TRBD2. This CDR3 comprises 14 residues. CDR1 and CDR2 (germline): MNHNS, SASEGT. V was pared by 6 bases and J by 0 bases, with 3 bases of the junction left unmatched. The CDR3 reads CASSSSGVSYEQYF. CDR3 bases: TGTGCCAGCAGCTCTAGCGGGGTCTCCTACGAGCAGTACTTC.

This clonotype was counted ten times or more. The rearrangement uses TRBV3-1 and TRBJ1-2; weak D call: TRBD1 (6 bases). The germline CDR1 and CDR2 sequences are LGHDT and YNNKEL (reference sequence). V was shortened by 4 bases and J by 8 bases, with 14 bases between the two germline ends. This CDR3 is built from 13 residues. The CDR3 DNA follows: TGTGCCAGCAGCCGACAGGCCATTGGGGGCTACACCTTC. This codes for CASSRQAIGGYTF. The whole variable domain, filled in from reference TRBV3-1 and TRBJ1-2, reads DTAVSQTPKYLVTQMGNDKSIKCEQNLGHDTMYWYKQDSKKFLKIMFSYNNKELIINETVPNRFSPKSPDKAHLNLHINSLELGDSAVYFCASSRQAIGGYTFGSGTRLTVV.

There are many counts of this clonotype. The chain employs TRBV19 and TRBJ2-5; D remains unclear. The CDR3 has 14 residues. CDR1 LNHDA and CDR2 SQIVND come from the germline V gene (reference sequence). Trimming took 2 bases from V and 1 from J, leaving 8 bases between them. For the CDR3, the DNA is TGTGCCAGTAGTATAAGTACAGCCCAAGAGACCCAGTACTTC. As protein: CASSISTAQETQYF.

This clonotype was seen more than once but under ten times. The genes are TRBV3-1 and TRBJ2-7; TRBD2 might be the D (7 bases). This CDR3 region has 17 residues. Germline V lookup: CDR1 LGHDT, CDR2 YNNKEL (reference sequence). The V end lost 0 bases, the J end lost 3 bases, and 18 bases lay between the germline ends. The CDR3 sequence: CASSQDYGGASLYEQYF. DNA of the CDR3: TGTGCCAGCAGCCAAGATTATGGGGGGGCGAGTCTCTACGAGCAGTACTTC.

The count of this clonotype is one. A read error is possible here, since a much larger clone lies one base away. The chain is built from TRBV7-3 and TRBJ1-5, with a tentative D call TRBD1 (5 bases). CDR3 size: 16 residues. CDR1 and CDR2 from the germline V gene are SGHTA and FQGTGA. Trimming cost V 5 bases and J 5 bases, with 19 bases left between them. The DNA for the CDR3 is TGTGCCAGCAGCCGGTGGGGGGGGGATGGCGATCAGCCCCAGCATTTT. Translated, it gives CASSRWGGDGDQPQHF.